The present T cell receptor beta chain was sequenced within a study of technical replicates of blood from a few donors. Some clones are missing from TCRdb's copy, which holds only in-frame ones; the method was immunoSEQ multiplex PCR. The sample holds approximately 52,000 clones, 80% to 95% seen once. There are 17 residues in the CDR3. With V trimmed by 0 bases and J by 1 base, 5 bases remained unmatched. The V gene's germline CDR1 is SGHRS and CDR2 YFSETQ. This receptor was taken from a human donor in good health. Some clones in this sample may be carry-over from other donors' samples. This chain joins TRBV5-1 and TRBJ2-3; TRBD2 agrees at 10 bases. The sequenced sample was PBMCs. CDR3 in DNA: TGCGCCAGCAGCTTGGCAGCGGGAGGGCTCGGCACAGATACGCAGTATTTT. It specifies CASSLAAGGLGTDTQYF.